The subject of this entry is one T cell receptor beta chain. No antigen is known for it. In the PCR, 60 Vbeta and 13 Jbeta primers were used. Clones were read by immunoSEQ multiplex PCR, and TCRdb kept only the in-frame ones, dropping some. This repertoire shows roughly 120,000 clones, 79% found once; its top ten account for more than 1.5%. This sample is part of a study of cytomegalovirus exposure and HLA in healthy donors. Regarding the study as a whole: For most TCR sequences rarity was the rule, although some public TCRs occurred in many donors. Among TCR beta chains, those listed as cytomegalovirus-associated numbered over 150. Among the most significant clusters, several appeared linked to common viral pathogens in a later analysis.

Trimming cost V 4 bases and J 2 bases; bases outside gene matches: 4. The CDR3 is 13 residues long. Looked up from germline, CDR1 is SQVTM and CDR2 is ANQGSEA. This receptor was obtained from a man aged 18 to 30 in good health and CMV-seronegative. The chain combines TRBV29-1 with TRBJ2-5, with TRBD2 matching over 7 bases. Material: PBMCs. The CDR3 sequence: CSVASGPQETQYF. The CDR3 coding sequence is TGCAGCGTTGCTAGCGGACCTCAAGAGACCCAGTACTTC.